This section outlines one T cell receptor beta chain sequence together with its context. This clone was found many times. Its antigen is still unknown. No base quality information exists; no much larger clone differs at one position. Trimmed from V: 5 bases; trimmed from J: 4 bases; junction bases lacking a gene match: 7. CDR1 and CDR2 (MDHEN, SYDVKM) derive from the germline V gene. The CDR3, cysteine through phenylalanine, is 14 amino acids long. Solely the CDR3 DNA is kept, with 42 bases framed from the first base. Library method: PCR. The listed sequencing device is Illumina HiSeq 4000. High-throughput sequencing was used to profile the TCR beta-chain CDR3 region of every patient. Concerning the study's data processing: The researchers built a classifier to tell apart papillary thyroid cancer patients with distant metastasis, based on CDR3 differences among clinicopathological groups. To measure repertoire diversity the researchers used the Shannon index, while the Morisita-Horn index served to gauge how similar the tumor and blood repertoires were. The raw public data were reprocessed by TCRdb itself: fastp quality trimming at Q25, MiXCR clonotype calling, in-frame beta chains only. TCRdb assigned the V and J calls; the authors' analysis was not used. The sample table records about 19,000 clones; 15% to 20% of these occur just once. The ten largest clones represent less than 20% of the sample.

The data were taken from a study of metastatic and nonmetastatic thyroid tumors (TCRdb year 2020). Notes on the research overall: Repertoires were compared across peripheral blood and tumor or nodule tissue samples from malignant and benign thyroid patients. Findings and caveats that apply to the study as a whole: In both blood and tumor samples, malignant tumors were reported to have significantly higher TCR beta diversity than benign nodules.

No treatment had been received by any patient before thyroid surgery. The study retrospectively analysed patient clinical samples collected from 2012 to 2018 using T-cell receptor beta sequencing. This clonotype originated in a male donor with papillary thyroid cancer or a benign thyroid nodule (not recorded which). Some clones in this sample may be carry-over from other donors' samples. The sequenced material came from blood. The chain is made from TRBV28 and TRBJ2-7, with 8 bases matching TRBD2. The nucleotide sequence reads as follows: TGTGCCAGCAGTCCCGGGGGGGGCCTGTACGAGCAGTACTTC. Its protein product is CASSPGGGLYEQYF.